This T cell receptor beta chain was found in a study of T cell changes during pregnancy in multiple sclerosis. The table lists this clone with a few counts. The CDR3 has 13 residues. Unmatched junction bases numbered 8, after V lost 7 bases and J lost 10 bases. Germline V lookup: CDR1 SQVTM, CDR2 ANQGSEA. Here immunoSEQ multiplex PCR was the method, and the copy in TCRdb shows in-frame clones only, minus some. The sample has 70,000 to 85,000 clones; about 90% are singletons. The rearrangement uses TRBV29-1 and TRBJ1-6; TRBD1 matches 9 bases. The material was peripheral blood, obtained before pregnancy. The sequence came from a female donor with multiple sclerosis, enrolled in a pregnancy study. The CDR3 is CSAQTGGESPLHF. The CDR3 DNA reads as TGCAGCGCCCAGACAGGGGGTGAATCACCCCTCCACTTT.